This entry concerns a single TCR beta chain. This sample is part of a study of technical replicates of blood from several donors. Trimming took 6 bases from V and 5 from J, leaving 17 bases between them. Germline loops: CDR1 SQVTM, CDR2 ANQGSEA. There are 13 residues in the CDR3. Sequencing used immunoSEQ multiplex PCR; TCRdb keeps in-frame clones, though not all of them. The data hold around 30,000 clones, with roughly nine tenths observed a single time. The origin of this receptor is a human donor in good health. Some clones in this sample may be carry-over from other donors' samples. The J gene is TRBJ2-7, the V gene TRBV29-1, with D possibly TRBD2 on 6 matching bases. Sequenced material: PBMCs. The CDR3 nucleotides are TGCAGCGTCGAGTGGGGAGGCGGGGACGAGCAGTACTTC. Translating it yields CSVEWGGGDEQYF.